These 26 T cell receptor beta chains came from one sample sequenced in a study of regulatory T cells in long-lasting Graves disease. The TCR beta library used iRepertoire HTBI primers with Arm-PCR amplification of CDR3. TCRdb fed the multiplex PCR reads into MiXCR, producing one record per CDR3 protein. The sample holds 400,000 to 500,000 distinct CDR3 sequences, around 20% seen once. The time point was: persistent/refractory GD, antithyroid drugs over 5 years with positive TRAb. RNA extracted from PBMCs served as the sequencing template. Sample: peripheral blood mononuclear cells (PBMCs), taken when the disease was refractory, from a patient treated with antithyroid drugs. Source of these receptors: a female donor with Graves disease.

This clonotype was counted many times. The chain recombines TRBV6-5 with TRBJ2-7; D may be TRBD2 (6 bases). The CDR3 is made up of 15 amino acids. Germline CDR1 MNHEY, CDR2 SVGAGI. The V gene lost 2 bases and the J gene lost 0 bases, with 11 bases spanning the gap. The DNA of the CDR3 is TGTGCCAGCAGTTACGGGGGAGGAAACTCCTACGAGCAGTACTTC. It encodes CASSYGGGNSYEQYF.

V and J are TRBV5-1 and TRBJ2-2; D is perhaps TRBD1 or TRBD2 (5 bases each). Trimming pared 6 bases from V and 0 bases from J, leaving 9 bases between. The CDR3 length is 14 residues. Germline lookup yields CDR1 SGHRS and CDR2 YFSETQ. CDR3 region: CASNQGPNTGELFF. The CDR3 bases are TGCGCCAGCAACCAGGGACCGAACACCGGGGAGCTGTTTTTT.

This clonotype was recorded at least ten times. The gene calls are TRBV28 and TRBJ2-7; D is perhaps TRBD1 (6 bases). Trimming took 10 bases from V and 2 from J, leaving 18 bases between them. Germline-derived CDR1 and CDR2 are MDHEN and SYDVKM. The CDR3 consists of 14 residues. The CDR3 loop is CAIEGGRGPYEQYF. CDR3 coding DNA: TGTGCCATCGAAGGGGGTCGCGGTCCCTACGAGCAGTACTTC.

The chain carries TRBV4-1 and TRBJ1-2; 8 bases align to TRBD1. Germline loops: CDR1 MGHRA, CDR2 YSYEKL. With 0 bases clipped from V and 5 bases from J, the junction kept 5 bases outside the gene matches. The CDR3 is made up of 15 amino acids. This CDR3 reads CASSQDRGLTYGYTF. In DNA, the CDR3 is TGCGCCAGCAGCCAAGACAGGGGGCTGACATATGGCTACACCTTC.

This clonotype was recorded at least ten times. This chain links TRBV3-1 with TRBJ2-7; possible D gene TRBD1, 5 bases. Germline assignment: CDR1 LGHDT and CDR2 YNNKEL (reference sequence). CDR3 length equals 14 residues. V dropped 0 bases and J dropped 2 bases, with 8 bases sitting between them. Here the CDR3 reads CASSQDGAAYEQYF. The CDR3 DNA is TGTGCCAGCAGCCAAGATGGGGCCGCCTACGAGCAGTACTTC.

This clonotype was detected many times. V is TRBV10-2 and J is TRBJ2-2; D gene ambiguous. The V gene's germline CDR1 is WSHSY and CDR2 SAAADI. CDR3 size: 13 residues. The ends were cut back, 3 bases at V and 7 bases at J, with 9 bases in the middle. The CDR3 region is CASSDESSGELFF. The CDR3 DNA reads TGCGCCAGCAGTGACGAGTCCAGCGGGGAGCTGTTTTTT.

J is TRBJ2-3 and V is TRBV11-2; possibly TRBD1 for D (6 bases). The V and J ends lost 1 base and 3 bases respectively, with 14 bases between them. The CDR3 sequence is 16 residues long. Germline values: CDR1 SGHAT, CDR2 FQNNGV. The CDR3 region is CASSLGVGQETDTQYF. For the CDR3, the DNA is TGTGCCAGCAGCTTAGGAGTGGGACAAGAGACAGATACGCAGTATTTT.

This clonotype was seen repeatedly, ten times or more. The chain combines TRBV5-1 with TRBJ1-4; D unclear. CDR3 length equals 15 residues. Looked up from germline, CDR1 is SGHRS and CDR2 is YFSETQ. Trimming removed 0 bases at V and 0 bases at J, with 6 bases between. The CDR3 protein is CASSLGPATNEKLFF. CDR3 sequence (DNA): TGCGCCAGCAGCTTGGGTCCAGCAACTAATGAAAAACTGTTTTTT.

This clonotype was found many times. The chain joins TRBV7-6 to TRBJ1-1, with 9 positions matching TRBD1. Unmatched junction bases numbered 2, after V lost 5 bases and J lost 1 base. The CDR3 spans 14 residues. Germline-derived CDR1 and CDR2 are SGHVS and FNYEAQ. CDR3: CASSTGQGNTEAFF. Written as DNA, the CDR3 is TGTGCCAGCAGCACGGGACAGGGGAACACTGAAGCTTTCTTT.

This clonotype was seen many times. This rearrangement joins TRBV6-5 to TRBJ2-2, with D unclear. The CDR3 has 14 residues. Germline loops: CDR1 MNHEY, CDR2 SVGAGI. V was shortened by 0 bases and J by 5 bases, with 7 bases between the two germline ends. In DNA, the CDR3 is TGTGCCAGCAGTTACTCCCTTCAAACCGGGGAGCTGTTTTTT. It encodes CASSYSLQTGELFF.

This clonotype was counted many times. The rearrangement uses TRBV28 and TRBJ2-2, with 8 bases that match TRBD1. Germline V CDR1 and CDR2: MDHEN, SYDVKM. V shed 6 bases, J shed 9 bases, and the junction held 12 bases outside the gene matches. The CDR3 loop spans 15 amino acids. Here the CDR3 reads CASSLDRGFSWELFF. The CDR3 DNA sequence: TGTGCCAGCAGCCTAGACAGGGGTTTTTCTTGGGAGCTGTTTTTT.

This chain links TRBV29-1 with TRBJ1-5; TRBD1 might be the D (5 bases). V lost 3 bases to trimming and J lost 6 bases, with 18 bases between them. Looked up from germline, CDR1 is SQVTM and CDR2 is ANQGSEA. The CDR3 runs 15 residues. For the CDR3, the DNA is TGCAGCGTTGAGGAGCCCGGGGGGGGAGCTCAGCCCCAGCATTTT. Translation: CSVEEPGGGAQPQHF. Combining the CDR3 with reference TRBV29-1 and TRBJ1-5 gives the whole variable domain SAVISQKPSRDICQRGTSLTIQCQVDSQVTMMFWYRQQPGQSLTLIATANQGSEATYESGFVIDKFPISRPNLTFSTLTVSNMSPEDSSIYLCSVEEPGGGAQPQHFGDGTRLSIL.

This chain connects TRBV20-1 to TRBJ2-2, with 10 bases matching TRBD2. Per germline, CDR1 DFQATT and CDR2 SNEGSKA (reference sequence). V was clipped by 0 bases and J by 4 bases; unmatched bases: 14. The CDR3 covers 19 residues. DNA of the CDR3: TGCAGTGCTAGAGAGGACCTACGGGCCGCTAGCGGGAGCACCGGGGAGCTGTTTTTT. Residues: CSAREDLRAASGSTGELFF.

This clonotype was observed a single time. J is TRBJ2-1 and V is TRBV7-2; D ambiguous. With 1 base removed from V and 6 bases from J, the gap between germline ends came to 10 bases. Germline loops: CDR1 SGHTA, CDR2 FQGNSA. The CDR3 runs 14 residues. CDR3 nucleotides: TGTGCCAGCAGCTTAGGGTTGCTTTCCAATGAGCAGTTCTTC. It is translated as CASSLGLLSNEQFF.

This sequence joins TRBV6-9 and TRBJ2-7; 10 bases map to TRBD2. Germline CDR1 reads MNHGY; CDR2 reads SVAAGI. The CDR3 spans 14 residues. V was clipped by 3 bases and J by 6 bases; unmatched bases: 5. CDR3 in amino acids: CASSYEREGPEQYF. The CDR3 DNA reads TGTGCCAGCAGTTACGAGCGGGAGGGCCCCGAGCAGTACTTC.

This clonotype was recorded at least ten times. V is TRBV28 and J is TRBJ1-1, with TRBD1 matching over 11 bases. Germline V lookup: CDR1 MDHEN, CDR2 SYDVKM. J was trimmed by 8 bases and V by 10 bases; bases with no gene match: 9. CDR3 length equals 13 residues. The CDR3 here is CATSDRGRIEAFF. The CDR3 nucleotides are TGTGCCACTTCGGACAGGGGGCGCATAGAAGCTTTCTTT.

Details on this clonotype: A much larger clone differs from this one at a single base, so this may be a read error. The chain joins TRBV28 to TRBJ2-7; D is tentatively TRBD1 or TRBD2 (5 bases each). CDR1 and CDR2 (germline): MDHEN, SYDVKM. The CDR3 is made up of 16 amino acids. Trimming took 6 bases from V and 2 from J, leaving 20 bases between them. The DNA for the CDR3 is TGTGCCAGCAGCGCGTCGAACGGGGCAGACGCCTACGAGCAGTACTTC. Protein sequence: CASSASNGADAYEQYF.

The rearrangement uses TRBV24-1 and TRBJ1-1; D is unresolved. The CDR3 sequence is 12 residues long. Trimming pared 5 bases from V and 4 bases from J, leaving 7 bases between. CDR1 and CDR2 from the germline V gene are KGHDR and SFDVKD. Here the CDR3 DNA reads TGTGCCACCAGTGGGGTTGGCACTGAAGCTTTCTTT. This translates into CATSGVGTEAFF.

This clonotype was observed at least ten times. This chain uses TRBV18 with TRBJ1-1; D is ambiguous. The ends were cut back, 3 bases at V and 3 bases at J, with 8 bases in the middle. This CDR3 has 13 residues. From germline, CDR1 is KGHSH and CDR2 LQKENI. CDR3 coding DNA: TGTGCCAGCTCACCCGCCGCCGACACTGAAGCTTTCTTT. Translation: CASSPAADTEAFF.

This clonotype was observed many times. The chain links TRBV6-1 to TRBJ2-5; D gene uncertain. The CDR3 spans 9 residues. V lost 8 bases to trimming and J lost 4 bases, with 2 bases between them. Germline V gives CDR1 MNHNS, CDR2 SASEGT. The CDR3 coding sequence is TGTGCCAGCCCAGAGACCCAGTACTTC. This translates into CASPETQYF.

Only a few counts were recorded for this clonotype. The chain recombines TRBV29-1 with TRBJ1-2; 11 bases agree with TRBD1. The trim removed 4 bases at V and 6 bases at J, leaving 1 base unmatched. The CDR3 covers 12 residues. Germline loops: CDR1 SQVTM, CDR2 ANQGSEA. The CDR3 DNA reads as TGCAGCGTTGGGACAGGGGGCGATGGCTACACCTTC. This gives the protein CSVGTGGDGYTF. The full variable domain, its missing parts supplied by reference TRBV29-1 and TRBJ1-2, is SAVISQKPSRDICQRGTSLTIQCQVDSQVTMMFWYRQQPGQSLTLIATANQGSEATYESGFVIDKFPISRPNLTFSTLTVSNMSPEDSSIYLCSVGTGGDGYTFGSGTRLTVV.

Notes on this clonotype: The junction differs from germline at one of its ends, possibly a read error. V usage is TRBV28 and J usage is TRBJ2-3; 12 bases are shared with TRBD1. CDR1 and CDR2 from the germline V gene are MDHEN and SYDVKM. The CDR3 consists of 15 residues. The CDR3 region is CASSSGTGGTDTQYF. The CDR3 region has the DNA TGTGCCAGCAGTTCCGGGACAGGGGGCACGGATACGCAGTATTTT.

The gene calls are TRBV14 and TRBJ2-7, with D uncertain. The length of the CDR3 is 13 residues. The V gene's germline CDR1 is SGHDN and CDR2 FVKESK. Trimming cost V 2 bases and J 0 bases, with 5 bases left between them. In DNA form, the CDR3 reads TGTGCCAGCAGCCAAATATTCTCCTACGAGCAGTACTTC. Translation: CASSQIFSYEQYF.

This clonotype was picked up a small number of times. The rearrangement uses TRBV9 and TRBJ2-5, with 7 bases that match TRBD1. V trimming: 4 bases; J trimming: 1 base; junction bases outside the gene matches: 4. Germline CDR1 SGDLS, CDR2 YYNGEE. The CDR3 spans 14 residues. CDR3 region: CASSTWTGQETQYF. CDR3 coding DNA: TGTGCCAGCAGCACCTGGACAGGCCAAGAGACCCAGTACTTC.

For this clonotype: Likely a read error: the CDR3 ends without its conserved phenylalanine or tryptophan. The rearrangement joins TRBV5-5 to TRBJ1-2; 8 positions match TRBD1. Trimming removed 2 bases from V and 6 bases from J; junction bases left unmatched: 3. Germline V gene lookup returns CDR1 SGHKS and CDR2 YYEKEE (reference sequence). The CDR3 is 13 residues long. The CDR3 sequence is CASSFDRGDGYTL. The CDR3, as DNA: TGTGCCAGCAGCTTCGACAGGGGAGATGGCTACACCCTC.

The chain employs TRBV11-2 and TRBJ2-3; no firm D call. Germline-derived CDR1 and CDR2 are SGHAT and FQNNGV. There are 12 residues in the CDR3. Trimming took 9 bases from V and 4 from J, leaving 11 bases between them. The CDR3 loop reads CASGVTSDTQYF. The DNA for the CDR3 is TGTGCCAGTGGGGTAACCTCAGATACGCAGTATTTT.